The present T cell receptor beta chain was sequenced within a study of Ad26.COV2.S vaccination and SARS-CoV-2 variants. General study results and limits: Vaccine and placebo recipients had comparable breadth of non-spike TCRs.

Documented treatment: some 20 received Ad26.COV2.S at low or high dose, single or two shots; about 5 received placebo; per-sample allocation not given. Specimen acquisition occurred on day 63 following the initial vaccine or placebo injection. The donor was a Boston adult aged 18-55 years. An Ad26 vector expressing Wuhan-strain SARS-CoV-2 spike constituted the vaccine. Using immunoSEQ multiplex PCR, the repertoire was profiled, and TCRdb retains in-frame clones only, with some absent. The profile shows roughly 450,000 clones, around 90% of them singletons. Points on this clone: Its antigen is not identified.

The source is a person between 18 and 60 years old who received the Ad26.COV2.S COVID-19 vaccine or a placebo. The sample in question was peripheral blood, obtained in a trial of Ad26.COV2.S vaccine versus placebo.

CDR3 nucleotides: TGTGCCAGCAGTTTCTTCCAGCGGGGGTTAGAGACCCAGTACTTC. Translating it yields CASSFFQRGLETQYF. The chain recombines TRBV28 with TRBJ2-5; 8 bases align to TRBD2. The germline CDR1 and CDR2 sequences are MDHEN and SYDVKM. V dropped 3 bases and J dropped 4; count of bases not matched to a gene: 7. This CDR3 region has 15 residues.